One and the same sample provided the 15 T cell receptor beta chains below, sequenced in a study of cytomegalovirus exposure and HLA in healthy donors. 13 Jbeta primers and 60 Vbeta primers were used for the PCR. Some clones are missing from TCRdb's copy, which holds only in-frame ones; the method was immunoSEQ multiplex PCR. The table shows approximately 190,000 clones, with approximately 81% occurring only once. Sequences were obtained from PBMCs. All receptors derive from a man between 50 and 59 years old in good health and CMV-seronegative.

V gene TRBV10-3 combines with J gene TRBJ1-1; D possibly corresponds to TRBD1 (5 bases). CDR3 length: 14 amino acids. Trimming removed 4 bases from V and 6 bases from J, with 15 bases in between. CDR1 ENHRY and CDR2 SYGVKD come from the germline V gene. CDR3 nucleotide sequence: TGTGCCATCAGTGCGATCTCCAGACAGTCTGAAGCTTTCTTT. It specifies CAISAISRQSEAFF.

The CDR3 coding sequence is TGTGCCAGCAGCCCTGAGGCAGGGGGTTTTGAAGCTTTCTTT. Residues: CASSPEAGGFEAFF. The chain has TRBV7-9 and TRBJ1-1, with TRBD1 matching over 7 bases. CDR1 and CDR2 from the germline V gene are SEHNR and FQNEAQ (reference sequence). Trimming cost V 5 bases and J 7 bases; bases outside gene matches: 10. The CDR3 has 14 amino acids.

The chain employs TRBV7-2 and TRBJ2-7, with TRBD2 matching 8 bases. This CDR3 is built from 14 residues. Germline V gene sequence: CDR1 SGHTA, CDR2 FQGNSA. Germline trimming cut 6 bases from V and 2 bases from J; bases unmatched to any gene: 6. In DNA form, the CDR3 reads TGTGCCAGCAGGACCGGGACTAGAGCCTACGAGCAGTACTTC. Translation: CASRTGTRAYEQYF.

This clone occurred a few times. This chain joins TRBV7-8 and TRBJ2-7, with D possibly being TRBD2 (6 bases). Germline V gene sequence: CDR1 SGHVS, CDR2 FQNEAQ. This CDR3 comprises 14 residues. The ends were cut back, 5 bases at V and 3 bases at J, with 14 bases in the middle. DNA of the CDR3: TGTGCCAGCAGCCGAGCTGCGGGGATCTACGAGCAGTACTTC. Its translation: CASSRAAGIYEQYF.

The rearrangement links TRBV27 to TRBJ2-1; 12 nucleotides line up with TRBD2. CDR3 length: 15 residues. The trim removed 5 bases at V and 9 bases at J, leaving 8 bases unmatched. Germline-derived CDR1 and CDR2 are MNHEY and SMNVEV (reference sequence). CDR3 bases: TGTGCCAGCAGTCCTCCTAGCGGGGGGGCCTCTGAGCAGTTCTTC. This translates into CASSPPSGGASEQFF.

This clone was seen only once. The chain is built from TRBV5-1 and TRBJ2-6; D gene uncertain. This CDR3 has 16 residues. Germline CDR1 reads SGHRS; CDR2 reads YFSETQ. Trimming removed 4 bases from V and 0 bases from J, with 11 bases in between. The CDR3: CASSDTDSSGANVLTF. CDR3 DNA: TGCGCCAGCAGCGACACCGATAGCTCTGGGGCCAACGTCCTGACTTTC. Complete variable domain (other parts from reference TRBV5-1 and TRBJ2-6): KAGVTQTPRYLIKTRGQQVTLSCSPISGHRSVSWYQQTPGQGLQFLFEYFSETQRNKGNFPGRFSGRQFSNSRSEMNVSTLELGDSALYLCASSDTDSSGANVLTFGAGSRLTVL.

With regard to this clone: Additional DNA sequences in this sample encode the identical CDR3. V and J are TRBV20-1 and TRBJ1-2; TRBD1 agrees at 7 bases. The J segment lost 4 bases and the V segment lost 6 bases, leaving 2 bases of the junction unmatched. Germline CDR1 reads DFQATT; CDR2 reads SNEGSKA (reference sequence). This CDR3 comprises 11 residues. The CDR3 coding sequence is TGCAGTGCGAGGACAGGCTATGGCTACACCTTC. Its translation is CSARTGYGYTF.

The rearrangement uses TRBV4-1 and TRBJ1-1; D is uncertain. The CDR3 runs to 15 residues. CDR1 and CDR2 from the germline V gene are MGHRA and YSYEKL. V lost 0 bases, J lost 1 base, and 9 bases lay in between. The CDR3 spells CASSQDNGRNTEAFF. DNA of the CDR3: TGCGCCAGCAGCCAAGATAACGGGAGGAACACTGAAGCTTTCTTT.

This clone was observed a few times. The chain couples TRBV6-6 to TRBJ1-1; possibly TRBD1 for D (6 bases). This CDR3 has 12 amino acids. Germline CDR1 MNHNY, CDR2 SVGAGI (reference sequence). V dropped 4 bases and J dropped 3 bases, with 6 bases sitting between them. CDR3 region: CASSWGHTEAFF. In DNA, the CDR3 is TGTGCCAGCAGTTGGGGGCACACTGAAGCTTTCTTT.

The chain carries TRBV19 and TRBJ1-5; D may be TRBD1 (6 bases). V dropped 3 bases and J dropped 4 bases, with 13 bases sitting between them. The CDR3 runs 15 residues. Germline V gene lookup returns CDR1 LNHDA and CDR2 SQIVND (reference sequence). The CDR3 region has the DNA TGTGCCAGTAGTATGGGTACAGGGCGAAATCAGCCCCAGCATTTT. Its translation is CASSMGTGRNQPQHF.

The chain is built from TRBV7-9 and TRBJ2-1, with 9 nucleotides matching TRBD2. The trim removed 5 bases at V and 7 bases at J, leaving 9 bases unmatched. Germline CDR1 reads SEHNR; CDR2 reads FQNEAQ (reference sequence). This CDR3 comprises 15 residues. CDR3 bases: TGTGCCAGCAGCCGAGGCCTAGCGGGGTTGAATGAGCAGTTCTTC. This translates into CASSRGLAGLNEQFF.

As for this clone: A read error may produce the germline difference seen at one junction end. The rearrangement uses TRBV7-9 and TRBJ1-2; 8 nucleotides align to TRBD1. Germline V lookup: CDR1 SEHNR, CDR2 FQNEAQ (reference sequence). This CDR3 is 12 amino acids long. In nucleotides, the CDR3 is TGTTCCAGCAGCCCTACAGGGGGGGGCTACACCTTC. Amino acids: CSSSPTGGGYTF.

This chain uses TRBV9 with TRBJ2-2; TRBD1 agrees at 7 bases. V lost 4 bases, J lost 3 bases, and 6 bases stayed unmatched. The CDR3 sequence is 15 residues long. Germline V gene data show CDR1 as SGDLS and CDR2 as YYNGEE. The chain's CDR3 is CASSRQGRDTGELFF. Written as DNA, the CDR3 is TGTGCCAGCAGCCGACAGGGCCGCGACACCGGGGAGCTGTTTTTT. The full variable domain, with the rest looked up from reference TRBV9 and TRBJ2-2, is DSGVTQTPKHLITATGQRVTLRCSPRSGDLSVYWYQQSLDQGLQFLIQYYNGEERAKGNILERFSAQQFPDLHSELNLSSLELGDSALYFCASSRQGRDTGELFFGEGSRLTVL.

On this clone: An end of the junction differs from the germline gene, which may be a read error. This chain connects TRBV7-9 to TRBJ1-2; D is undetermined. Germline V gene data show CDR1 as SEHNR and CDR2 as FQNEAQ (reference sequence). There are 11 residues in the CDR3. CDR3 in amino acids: CSSSPDYGYTF. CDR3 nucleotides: TGTTCCAGCAGCCCGGACTATGGCTACACCTTC.

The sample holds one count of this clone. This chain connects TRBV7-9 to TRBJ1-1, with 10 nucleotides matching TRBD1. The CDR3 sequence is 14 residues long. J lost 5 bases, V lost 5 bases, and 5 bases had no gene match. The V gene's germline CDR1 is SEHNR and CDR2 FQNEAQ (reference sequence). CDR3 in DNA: TGTGCCAGCAGCACGACAGGGGGCGCGACTGAAGCTTTCTTT. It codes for CASSTTGGATEAFF.